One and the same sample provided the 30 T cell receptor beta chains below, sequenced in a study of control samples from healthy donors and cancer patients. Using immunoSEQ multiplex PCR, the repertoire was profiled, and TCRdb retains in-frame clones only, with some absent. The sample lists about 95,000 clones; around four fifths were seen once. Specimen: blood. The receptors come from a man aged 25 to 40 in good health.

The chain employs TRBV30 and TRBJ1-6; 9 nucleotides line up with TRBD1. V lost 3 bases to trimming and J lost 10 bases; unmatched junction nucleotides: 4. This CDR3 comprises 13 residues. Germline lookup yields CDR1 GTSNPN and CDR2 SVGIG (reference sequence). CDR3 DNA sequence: TGTGCCTGGAGACGGGACAGGGACTCACCCCTCCACTTT. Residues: CAWRRDRDSPLHF.

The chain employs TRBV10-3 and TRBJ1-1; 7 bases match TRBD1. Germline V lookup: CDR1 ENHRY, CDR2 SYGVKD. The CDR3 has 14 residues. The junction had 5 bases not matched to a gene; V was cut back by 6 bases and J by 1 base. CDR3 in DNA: TGTGCCATCAGGTTGGGACAGACGAACACTGAAGCTTTCTTT. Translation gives CAIRLGQTNTEAFF.

Here the CDR3 DNA reads TGTGCCACCAGCAGAGACAGGACCCAAGAGACCCAGTACTTC. Translated, it gives CATSRDRTQETQYF. The J gene is TRBJ2-5, the V gene TRBV15; D unresolved. Trimming cost V 0 bases and J 1 base, with 6 bases left between them. Germline CDR1 is LNHNV and CDR2 is YYDKDF (reference sequence). The CDR3 extends over 14 amino acids.

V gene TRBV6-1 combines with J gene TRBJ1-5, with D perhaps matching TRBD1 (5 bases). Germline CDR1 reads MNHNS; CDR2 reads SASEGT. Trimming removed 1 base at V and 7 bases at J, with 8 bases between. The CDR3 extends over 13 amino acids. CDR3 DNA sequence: TGTGCCAGCAGTGAAGGACAGTTACAGCCCCAGCATTTT. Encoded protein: CASSEGQLQPQHF.

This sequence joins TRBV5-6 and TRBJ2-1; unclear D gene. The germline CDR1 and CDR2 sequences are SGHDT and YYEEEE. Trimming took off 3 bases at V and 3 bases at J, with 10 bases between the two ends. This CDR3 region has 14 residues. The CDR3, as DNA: TGTGCCAGCAGCTGGACGGCCAACTACAATGAGCAGTTCTTC. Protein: CASSWTANYNEQFF.

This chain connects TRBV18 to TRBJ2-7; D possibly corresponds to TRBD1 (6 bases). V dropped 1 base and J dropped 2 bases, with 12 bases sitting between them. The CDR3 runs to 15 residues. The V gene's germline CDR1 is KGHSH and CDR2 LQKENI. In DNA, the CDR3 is TGTGCCAGCTCACCACTCGCAGGGGCAACCTACGAGCAGTACTTC. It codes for CASSPLAGATYEQYF.

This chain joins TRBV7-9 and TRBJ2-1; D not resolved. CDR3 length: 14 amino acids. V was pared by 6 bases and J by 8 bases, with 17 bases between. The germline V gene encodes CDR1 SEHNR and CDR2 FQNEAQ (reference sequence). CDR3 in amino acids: CASSSVPQTDEQFF. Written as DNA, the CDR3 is TGTGCCAGCAGTTCCGTCCCACAAACGGATGAGCAGTTCTTC.

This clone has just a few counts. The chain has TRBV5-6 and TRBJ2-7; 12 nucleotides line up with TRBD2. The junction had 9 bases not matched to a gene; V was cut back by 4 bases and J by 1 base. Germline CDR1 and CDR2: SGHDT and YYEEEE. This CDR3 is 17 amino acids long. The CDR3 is CASSGDGLAGLSYEQYF. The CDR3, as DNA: TGTGCCAGCAGCGGAGATGGACTAGCGGGGCTTTCCTACGAGCAGTACTTC.

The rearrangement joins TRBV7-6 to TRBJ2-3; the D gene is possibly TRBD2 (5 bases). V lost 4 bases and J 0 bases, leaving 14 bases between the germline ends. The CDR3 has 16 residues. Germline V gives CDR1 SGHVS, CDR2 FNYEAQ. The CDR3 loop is CASSSTGLKSTDTQYF. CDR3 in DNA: TGTGCCAGCAGCTCCACCGGACTTAAAAGCACAGATACGCAGTATTTT.

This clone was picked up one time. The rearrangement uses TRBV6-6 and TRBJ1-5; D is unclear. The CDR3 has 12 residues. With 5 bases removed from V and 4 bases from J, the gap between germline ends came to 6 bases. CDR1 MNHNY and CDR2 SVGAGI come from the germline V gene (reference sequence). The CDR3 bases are TGTGCCAGCAGTCTCGGTAATCAGCCCCAGCATTTT. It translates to CASSLGNQPQHF.

The CDR3 region is CAPRKRLSGANVLTF. The CDR3 DNA sequence: TGTGCCCCGCGGAAGCGGCTCTCTGGGGCCAACGTCCTGACTTTC. V is TRBV19 and J is TRBJ2-6, with a possible D match to TRBD2 (5 bases). Germline CDR1 is LNHDA and CDR2 is SQIVND (reference sequence). Trimming took off 11 bases at V and 0 bases at J, with 14 bases between the two ends. CDR3 length equals 15 residues.

CDR3 in DNA: TGTGCCAGCAGCGTAGCCGAGGGGGGATCATACGAGCAGTACTTC. This gives the protein CASSVAEGGSYEQYF. The chain carries TRBV9 and TRBJ2-7; TRBD1 or TRBD2 may be the D gene (6 bases each). CDR3 length: 15 amino acids. Germline CDR1 SGDLS, CDR2 YYNGEE. The V end lost 0 bases, the J end lost 4 bases, and 14 bases lay between the germline ends.

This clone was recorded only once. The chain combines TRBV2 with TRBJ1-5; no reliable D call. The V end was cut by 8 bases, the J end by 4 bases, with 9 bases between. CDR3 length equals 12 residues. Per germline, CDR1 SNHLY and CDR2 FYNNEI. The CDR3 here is CASGPVNQPQHF. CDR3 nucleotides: TGTGCCAGCGGCCCGGTTAATCAGCCCCAGCATTTT.

The CDR3 DNA is TGTGCCAGCAGTGTTTTCTCGGGACAATACTTC. Its translation: CASSVFSGQYF. The rearrangement uses TRBV28 and TRBJ2-7, with a tentative D call TRBD1 (6 bases). The length of the CDR3 is 11 residues. Between the trimmed V and J ends, which lost 5 bases and 13 bases, there was a span of 15 bases. Looked up from germline, CDR1 is MDHEN and CDR2 is SYDVKM.

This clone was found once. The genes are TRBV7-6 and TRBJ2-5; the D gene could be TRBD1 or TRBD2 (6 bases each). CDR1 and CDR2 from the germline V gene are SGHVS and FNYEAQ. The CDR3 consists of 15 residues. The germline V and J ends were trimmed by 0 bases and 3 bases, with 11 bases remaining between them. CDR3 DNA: TGTGCCAGCAGCTTAGCGCTGAGGGGGGAAGAGACCCAGTACTTC. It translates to CASSLALRGEETQYF.

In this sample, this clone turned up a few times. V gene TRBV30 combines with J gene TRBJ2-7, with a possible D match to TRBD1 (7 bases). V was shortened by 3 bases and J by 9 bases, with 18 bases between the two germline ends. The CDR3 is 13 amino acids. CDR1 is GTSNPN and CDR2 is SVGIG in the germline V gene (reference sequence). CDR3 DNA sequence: TGTGCCTGGAGCCTGGAACGGGGGACAGCGCAGTACTTC. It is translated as CAWSLERGTAQYF.

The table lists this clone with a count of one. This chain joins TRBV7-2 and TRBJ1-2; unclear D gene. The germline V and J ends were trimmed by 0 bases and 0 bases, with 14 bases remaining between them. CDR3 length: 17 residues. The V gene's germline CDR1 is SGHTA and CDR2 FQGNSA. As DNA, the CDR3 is TGTGCCAGCAGCTTAGCAGCCACCCCTAATACTAACTATGGCTACACCTTC. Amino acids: CASSLAATPNTNYGYTF. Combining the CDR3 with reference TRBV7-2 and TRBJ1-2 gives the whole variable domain GAGVSQSPSNKVTEKGKDVELRCDPISGHTALYWYRQSLGQGLEFLIYFQGNSAPDKSGLPSDRFSAERTGGSVSTLTIQRTQQEDSAVYLCASSLAATPNTNYGYTFGSGTRLTVV.

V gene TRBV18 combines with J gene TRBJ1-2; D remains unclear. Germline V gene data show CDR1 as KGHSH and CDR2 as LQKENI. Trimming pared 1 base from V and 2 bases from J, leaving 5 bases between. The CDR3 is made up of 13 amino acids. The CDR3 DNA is TGTGCCAGCTCACCACAGTGGAACTATGGCTACACCTTC. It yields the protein CASSPQWNYGYTF.

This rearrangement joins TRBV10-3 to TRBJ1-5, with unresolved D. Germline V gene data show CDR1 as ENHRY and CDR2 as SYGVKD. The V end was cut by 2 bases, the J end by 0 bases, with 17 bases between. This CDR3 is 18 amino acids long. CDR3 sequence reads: CAISEVPMDSHSNQPQHF. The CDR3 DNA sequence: TGTGCCATCAGTGAGGTCCCCATGGATTCCCATAGCAATCAGCCCCAGCATTTT.

The CDR3 bases are TGTGCCATCAGTGGCGGAGCGGCAGAGGGTGAAAAACTGTTTTTT. The encoded protein is CAISGGAAEGEKLFF. The chain couples TRBV10-3 to TRBJ1-4; D not resolved. The CDR3 sequence is 15 residues long. The germline CDR1 and CDR2 sequences are ENHRY and SYGVKD. V gave up 4 bases and J gave up 7 bases, with 16 bases separating them.

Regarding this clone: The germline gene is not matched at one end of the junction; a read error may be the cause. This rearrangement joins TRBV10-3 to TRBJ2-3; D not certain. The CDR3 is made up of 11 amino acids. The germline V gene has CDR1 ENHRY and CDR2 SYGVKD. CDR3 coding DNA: TGTGCCATCAGTAGCACCGATACGCAGTATTTT. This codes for CAISSTDTQYF.

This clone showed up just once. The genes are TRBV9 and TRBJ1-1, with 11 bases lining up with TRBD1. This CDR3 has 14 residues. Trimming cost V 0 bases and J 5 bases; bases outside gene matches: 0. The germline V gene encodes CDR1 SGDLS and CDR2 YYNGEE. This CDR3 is CASSVGDRGTEAFF. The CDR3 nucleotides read TGTGCCAGCAGCGTAGGGGACAGGGGGACTGAAGCTTTCTTT.

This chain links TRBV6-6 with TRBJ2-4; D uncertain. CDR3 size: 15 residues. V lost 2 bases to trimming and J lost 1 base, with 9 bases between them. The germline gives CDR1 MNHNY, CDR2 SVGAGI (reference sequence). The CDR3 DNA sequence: TGTGCCAGCAGTTACCCCTCTACGGCCAAAAACATTCAGTACTTC. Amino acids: CASSYPSTAKNIQYF.

The CDR3 nucleotides are TGCAGCGGCCTAGGGCTGGGAGAGACCCAGTACTTC. It translates to CSGLGLGETQYF. The chain recombines TRBV29-1 with TRBJ2-5; the D is unclear. The germline CDR1 and CDR2 sequences are SQVTM and ANQGSEA. The length of the CDR3 is 12 residues. V dropped 7 bases and J dropped 4 bases, with 13 bases sitting between them.

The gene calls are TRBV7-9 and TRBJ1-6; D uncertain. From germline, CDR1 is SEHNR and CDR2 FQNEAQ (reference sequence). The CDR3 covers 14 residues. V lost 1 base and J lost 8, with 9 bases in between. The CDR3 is CASSLEAVDSPLHF. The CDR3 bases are TGTGCCAGCAGCTTAGAGGCCGTGGATTCACCCCTCCACTTT.

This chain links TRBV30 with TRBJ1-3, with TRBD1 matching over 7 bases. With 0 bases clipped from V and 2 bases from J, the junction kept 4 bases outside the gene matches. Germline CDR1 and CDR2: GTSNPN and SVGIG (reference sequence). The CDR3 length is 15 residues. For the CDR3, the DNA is TGTGCCTGGAGTGTAAAAGGGGGCGCTGGAAACACCATATATTTT. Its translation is CAWSVKGGAGNTIYF.

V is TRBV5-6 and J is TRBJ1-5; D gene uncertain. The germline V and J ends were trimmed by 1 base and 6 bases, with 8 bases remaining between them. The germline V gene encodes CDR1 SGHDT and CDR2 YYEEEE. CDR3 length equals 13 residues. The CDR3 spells CASSLSGFQPQHF. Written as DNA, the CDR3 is TGTGCCAGCAGCTTGTCCGGGTTTCAGCCCCAGCATTTT. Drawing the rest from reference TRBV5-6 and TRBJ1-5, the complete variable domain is DAGVTQSPTHLIKTRGQQVTLRCSPKSGHDTVSWYQQALGQGPQFIFQYYEEEERQRGNFPDRFSGHQFPNYSSELNVNALLLGDSALYLCASSLSGFQPQHFGDGTRLSIL.

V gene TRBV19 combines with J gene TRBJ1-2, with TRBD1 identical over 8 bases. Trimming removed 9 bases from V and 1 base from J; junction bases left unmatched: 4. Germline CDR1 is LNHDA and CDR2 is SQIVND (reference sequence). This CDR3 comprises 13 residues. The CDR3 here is CASRDRLNYGYTF. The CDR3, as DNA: TGTGCCAGCCGGGACAGGCTTAACTATGGCTACACCTTC.

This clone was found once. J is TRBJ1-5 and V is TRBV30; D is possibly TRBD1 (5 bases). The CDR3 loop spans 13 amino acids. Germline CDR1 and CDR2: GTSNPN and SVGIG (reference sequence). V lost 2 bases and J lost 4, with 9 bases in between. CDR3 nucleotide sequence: TGTGCCTGGAGTAAAGACAGAAATCAGCCCCAGCATTTT. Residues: CAWSKDRNQPQHF.

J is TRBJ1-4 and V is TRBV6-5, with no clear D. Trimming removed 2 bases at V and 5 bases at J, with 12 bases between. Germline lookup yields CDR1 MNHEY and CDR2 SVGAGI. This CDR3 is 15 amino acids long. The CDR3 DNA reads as TGTGCCAGCAGTTACGAGGGTAATGGAAATGAAAAACTGTTTTTT. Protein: CASSYEGNGNEKLFF.